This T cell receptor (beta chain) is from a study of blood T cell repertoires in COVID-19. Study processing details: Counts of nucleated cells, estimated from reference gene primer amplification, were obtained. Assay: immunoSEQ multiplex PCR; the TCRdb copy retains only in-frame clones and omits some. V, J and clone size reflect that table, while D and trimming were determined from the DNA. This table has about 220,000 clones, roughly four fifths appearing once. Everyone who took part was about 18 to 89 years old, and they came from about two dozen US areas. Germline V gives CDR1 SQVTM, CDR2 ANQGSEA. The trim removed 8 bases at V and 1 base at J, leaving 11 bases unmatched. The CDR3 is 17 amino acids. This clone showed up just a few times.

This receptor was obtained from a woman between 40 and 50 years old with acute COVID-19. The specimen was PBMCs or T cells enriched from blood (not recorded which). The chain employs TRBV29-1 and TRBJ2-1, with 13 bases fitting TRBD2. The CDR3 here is CSYGTSGVIRSYNEQFF. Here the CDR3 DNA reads TGCAGCTACGGGACTAGCGGGGTTATAAGGTCCTACAATGAGCAGTTCTTC.